Ten or more counts support the clone carrying this T cell receptor (beta chain). The antigen is unknown. The data were taken from a study of regulatory T cells in long-lasting Graves disease. Study results and limitations: TCR diversity was lower in persistent Graves' patients (versus newly diagnosed ones).

CDR3-region Arm-PCR and iRepertoire HTBI primers produced the TCR beta libraries. Each CDR3 protein gets one entry after TCRdb re-called the multiplex PCR reads with MiXCR. Seen here are approximately 400,000 distinct CDR3 sequences, approximately 15% observed once, and the top ten hold roughly a sixth. Time point indicated: newly diagnosed GD, antithyroid drugs for less than 3 months. PBMC-extracted RNA yielded the TCR library. Another study also made use of these data, one on T cells in Graves' hyperthyroidism and ophthalmopathy. That report notes: The HTBI primer set drove a first-round RT-PCR of the TCR CDR3.

The source was peripheral blood mononuclear cells (PBMCs), collected at new diagnosis, from a patient treated with antithyroid drugs. The clonotype was recovered from a woman aged 30 to 39 with Graves disease.

This CDR3 reads CASRRMAVYEQYF. In DNA form, the CDR3 reads TGTGCCAGCCGGAGGATGGCAGTCTACGAGCAGTACTTC. This chain connects TRBV2 to TRBJ2-7; possibly TRBD2 for D (5 bases). V dropped 8 bases and J dropped 3 bases, with 14 bases sitting between them. The CDR3 sequence is 13 residues long. The germline gives CDR1 SNHLY, CDR2 FYNNEI.